This T cell receptor (beta chain) was recorded in a study of blood T cell repertoires in COVID-19. Across the whole study: Acute-phase and convalescent COVID-19 samples originated in the United States, Italy and Spain. Sample material is recorded as cDNA or gDNA derived from T cells, B-cell-depleted T cells, or PBMCs.

In the source study's methods: Estimation of nucleated cell counts was performed using reference gene primer amplification. The method was immunoSEQ multiplex PCR; TCRdb's version includes in-frame clones alone and lacks a portion of them. The V and J calls and the clone size are those of that table, but D and trimming were determined from the DNA. The sample contains fewer than 500,000 clones, roughly 85% of which appear only once. The CDR3 runs 13 residues. Trimming pared 5 bases from V and 5 bases from J, leaving 10 bases between. Germline V CDR1 and CDR2: MNHEY, SVGAGI. Recruits, aged about 18 to 100 years, lived in approximately 26 US areas.

The chain employs TRBV6-5 and TRBJ1-5; no firm D call. The clonotype was recovered from a woman under 30 with acute COVID-19. Sequencing was performed on PBMCs or T cells enriched from blood (not recorded which). The CDR3 here is CASSPAGYQPQHF. The CDR3 region has the DNA TGTGCCAGCAGTCCGGCGGGGTATCAGCCCCAGCATTTT.